The 27 T cell receptor beta chains in this list originate from one sample, sequenced in a study of shared clonotypes between healthy human individuals. The repertoire was sequenced with immunoSEQ multiplex PCR; TCRdb's copy has only in-frame clones and lacks some. This sample yields about 1 million clones, of which around four fifths are seen a single time; 1.4% belongs to the top ten. The specimen sequenced was memory CD4+ T cells sorted from blood. As to subset: CD45RA-negative fraction. All receptors derive from a man between 18 and 29 years old in good health.

As to this clone: One base away lies a much larger clone, so this may be a sequencing read error. The J gene is TRBJ2-1, the V gene TRBV7-9, with 11 bases that match TRBD2. V gave up 4 bases and J gave up 4 bases; unmatched junction bases: 3. The germline V gene has CDR1 SEHNR and CDR2 FQNEAQ (reference sequence). This CDR3 region has 15 residues. CDR3 nucleotide sequence: TGTGCCAGCAGCTCCGGGACTAGCGGTTACAATGAGCAGTTCTTC. As protein: CASSSGTSGYNEQFF.

The J gene is TRBJ2-6, the V gene TRBV5-5; D is perhaps TRBD1 or TRBD2 (6 bases each). The CDR3 is made up of 20 amino acids. V lost 2 bases to trimming and J lost 0 bases, with 21 bases between them. Germline values: CDR1 SGHKS, CDR2 YYEKEE (reference sequence). For the CDR3, the DNA is TGTGCCAGCAGCTTCCTGCCTTCGGGGGCCGGGTTCTCTGGGGCCAACGTCCTGACTTTC. Translated, it gives CASSFLPSGAGFSGANVLTF. The full variable domain, in which reference TRBV5-5 and TRBJ2-6 provide the parts outside the CDR3, is DAGVTQSPTHLIKTRGQQVTLRCSPISGHKSVSWYQQVLGQGPQFIFQYYEKEERGRGNFPDRFSARQFPNYSSELNVNALLLGDSALYLCASSFLPSGAGFSGANVLTFGAGSRLTVL.

This chain links TRBV7-3 with TRBJ2-2; the match to TRBD2 covers 10 bases. Per the germline V gene, CDR1 is SGHTA and CDR2 is FQGTGA. Losses at the gene ends were 6 bases for V and 6 bases for J; bases not matched to a gene: 10. This CDR3 comprises 16 residues. The CDR3: CASRSFLAGDAGELFF. CDR3 coding DNA: TGTGCCAGCAGATCGTTTCTAGCGGGGGACGCCGGGGAGCTGTTTTTT.

For this clone: A read error is the likely source, as a far larger clone sits one nucleotide away. The same CDR3 arises from other DNA sequences in this sample as well. The J gene is TRBJ1-1, the V gene TRBV28; D gene unclear. V gave up 6 bases and J gave up 0 bases, with 2 bases separating them. The CDR3 is 11 amino acids. Germline V CDR1 and CDR2: MDHEN, SYDVKM. The CDR3 protein is CASRVNTEAFF. Written as DNA, the CDR3 is TGTGCCAGCAGGGTGAACACTGAAGCTTTCTTT.

The chain combines TRBV18 with TRBJ2-2; D may be TRBD2 (6 bases). Germline V gene lookup returns CDR1 KGHSH and CDR2 LQKENI. V was pared by 2 bases and J by 4 bases, with 11 bases between. This CDR3 has 15 amino acids. In DNA form, the CDR3 reads TGTGCCAGCTCACCATGGGACTTACCCACCGGGGAGCTGTTTTTT. Amino acids: CASSPWDLPTGELFF.

V gene TRBV7-2 combines with J gene TRBJ1-5, with D possibly being TRBD1 (5 bases). V shed 7 bases and J shed 0 bases, with 10 bases lying between them. Per the germline V gene, CDR1 is SGHTA and CDR2 is FQGNSA. The CDR3 runs 14 residues. DNA of the CDR3: TGTGCCAGCAACCAAGACAGTAGCAATCAGCCCCAGCATTTT. Translated, it gives CASNQDSSNQPQHF.

This sequence joins TRBV5-1 and TRBJ2-7, with D perhaps assigned TRBD1 or TRBD2 (5 bases each). Germline CDR1 is SGHRS and CDR2 is YFSETQ. The ends were cut back, 0 bases at V and 4 bases at J, with 11 bases in the middle. The CDR3 has 14 residues. CDR3 region: CASSLEGRSYEQYF. CDR3 nucleotides: TGCGCCAGCAGCTTGGAGGGACGGTCTTACGAGCAGTACTTC.

The CDR3 protein is CASSSPRGGSGSAGETQYF. CDR3 sequence (DNA): TGTGCCAGCAGCTCCCCTCGTGGTGGTAGCGGGTCTGCCGGAGAGACCCAGTACTTC. The V and J genes are TRBV7-9 and TRBJ2-5, with 7 bases identical to TRBD2. With 4 bases clipped from V and 4 bases from J, the junction kept 21 bases outside the gene matches. Germline V gene data show CDR1 as SEHNR and CDR2 as FQNEAQ (reference sequence). This CDR3 region has 19 residues.

V usage is TRBV14 and J usage is TRBJ2-3, with D unresolved. Germline V lookup: CDR1 SGHDN, CDR2 FVKESK. V was pared by 11 bases and J by 0 bases, with 18 bases between. There are 15 residues in the CDR3. CDR3 coding DNA: TGTGCCGTATCGCCCCTTGCAACCAGCACAGATACGCAGTATTTT. It yields the protein CAVSPLATSTDTQYF.

The chain carries TRBV10-3 and TRBJ2-2; D is possibly TRBD1 (5 bases). Germline loops: CDR1 ENHRY, CDR2 SYGVKD. Trimming removed 8 bases at V and 2 bases at J, with 9 bases between. The length of the CDR3 is 13 residues. The CDR3: CAIADSNTGELFF. In DNA form, the CDR3 reads TGTGCCATCGCCGACAGTAACACCGGGGAGCTGTTTTTT.

The chain is built from TRBV6-5 and TRBJ1-6; tentative D call: TRBD1 (5 bases). Trimming removed 5 bases from V and 6 bases from J, with 14 bases in between. CDR3 length equals 15 residues. Germline values: CDR1 MNHEY, CDR2 SVGAGI. CDR3 region: CASSQGVGVNSPLHF. CDR3 coding DNA: TGTGCCAGCAGTCAAGGGGTGGGTGTTAATTCACCCCTCCACTTT.

The V gene is TRBV15, the J gene TRBJ2-5; D is possibly TRBD2 (6 bases). Trimming pared 8 bases from V and 5 bases from J, leaving 12 bases between. Germline V gene sequence: CDR1 LNHNV, CDR2 YYDKDF (reference sequence). This CDR3 has 12 residues. The CDR3 spells CATSGVAETQYF. In DNA, the CDR3 is TGTGCCACCTCGGGAGTAGCGGAGACCCAGTACTTC. The variable domain in full, completed from reference TRBV15 and TRBJ2-5, reads DAMVIQNPRYQVTQFGKPVTLSCSQTLNHNVMYWYQQKSSQAPKLLFHYYDKDFNNEADTPDNFQSRRPNTSFCFLDIRSPGLGDTAMYLCATSGVAETQYFGPGTRLLVL.

This sequence joins TRBV27 and TRBJ1-2, with TRBD1 matching over 9 bases. The trim removed 2 bases at V and 0 bases at J, leaving 13 bases unmatched. The CDR3 totals 19 residues. The V gene's germline CDR1 is MNHEY and CDR2 SMNVEV (reference sequence). The CDR3 bases are TGTGCCAGCAGTTTAATCTTTAGGGGACAGGGACAGTCTAACTATGGCTACACCTTC. Translated: CASSLIFRGQGQSNYGYTF.

This clone came up many times. This chain joins TRBV6-5 and TRBJ1-1; perhaps TRBD1 as D (5 bases). The CDR3 contains 13 residues. Trimming took 6 bases from V and 1 from J, leaving 9 bases between them. From germline, CDR1 is MNHEY and CDR2 SVGAGI. As DNA, the CDR3 is TGTGCCAGCAGGAGACAGAGGAACACTGAAGCTTTCTTT. Its translation: CASRRQRNTEAFF.

This rearrangement joins TRBV7-9 to TRBJ1-1; 8 nucleotides agree with TRBD1. This CDR3 comprises 13 residues. The germline CDR1 and CDR2 sequences are SEHNR and FQNEAQ (reference sequence). J gave up 0 bases and V 10 bases, and 4 bases lay outside the gene matches. The CDR3, as DNA: TGTGCCACCGCAGGGGGCCTGAACACTGAAGCTTTCTTT. Protein product: CATAGGLNTEAFF.

A single count supports this clone. The gene calls are TRBV18 and TRBJ2-1; 12 bases map to TRBD2. CDR3 length: 15 amino acids. Trimming removed 3 bases from V and 7 bases from J; junction bases left unmatched: 4. Germline assignment: CDR1 KGHSH and CDR2 LQKENI. For the CDR3, the DNA is TGTGCCAGCTCACCTACTAGCGGGAGGCGTAATGAGCAGTTCTTC. This encodes CASSPTSGRRNEQFF.

The CDR3 sequence is CASSAGTGESPLHF. The CDR3 bases are TGTGCCAGCAGTGCCGGGACAGGGGAATCACCCCTCCACTTT. The chain joins TRBV6-6 to TRBJ1-6; the match to TRBD1 covers 10 bases. V was clipped by 5 bases and J by 10 bases; unmatched bases: 5. Germline CDR1 and CDR2: MNHNY and SVGAGI (reference sequence). This CDR3 spans 14 amino acids.

This clone has ten or more counts. The chain links TRBV6-4 to TRBJ1-1, with 8 bases that match TRBD1. The trim removed 6 bases at V and 3 bases at J, leaving 6 bases unmatched. Germline V gene data show CDR1 as MRHNA and CDR2 as SNTAGT. There are 14 residues in the CDR3. The CDR3 loop reads CASRDTDRDTEAFF. The CDR3 DNA is TGTGCCAGCAGAGACACGGACAGGGACACTGAAGCTTTCTTT.

This clone has a handful of counts. The chain joins TRBV7-2 to TRBJ1-2; possible D gene TRBD1, 6 bases. The length of the CDR3 is 14 residues. Germline CDR1 SGHTA, CDR2 FQGNSA. V lost 8 bases, J lost 5 bases, and 18 bases lay in between. CDR3 sequence (DNA): TGTGCCAGCGCAGAGGGGGGATTAGGGTATGGCTACACCTTC. Residues: CASAEGGLGYGYTF.

V is TRBV7-6 and J is TRBJ2-1; possibly TRBD2 for D (5 bases). There are 14 residues in the CDR3. Germline lookup yields CDR1 SGHVS and CDR2 FNYEAQ. Trimming removed 5 bases at V and 8 bases at J, with 16 bases between. CDR3 in DNA: TGTGCCAGCAGCCCTCGGGAAGGTAACGATGAGCAGTTCTTC. Encoded protein: CASSPREGNDEQFF. The whole variable domain, filled in from reference TRBV7-6 and TRBJ2-1, reads GAGVSQSPRYKVTKRGQDVALRCDPISGHVSLYWYRQALGQGPEFLTYFNYEAQQDKSGLPNDRFSAERPEGSISTLTIQRTEQRDSAMYRCASSPREGNDEQFFGPGTRLTVL.

V gene TRBV5-6 combines with J gene TRBJ2-7; 9 bases match TRBD2. Germline CDR1 SGHDT, CDR2 YYEEEE. CDR3 length equals 16 residues. V was clipped by 4 bases and J by 3 bases; unmatched bases: 11. CDR3 coding DNA: TGTGCCAGCAGCGGGATAGCGGGGGATGGAGACTACGAGCAGTACTTC. This encodes CASSGIAGDGDYEQYF.

This clone was picked up a small number of times. The rearrangement uses TRBV27 and TRBJ2-2, with 9 bases identical to TRBD1. This CDR3 contains 14 residues. Trimming removed 4 bases from V and 7 bases from J; junction bases left unmatched: 4. Germline V gene sequence: CDR1 MNHEY, CDR2 SMNVEV (reference sequence). CDR3 nucleotide sequence: TGTGCCAGCAGTTCCAACAGGGGGCACGGGGAGCTGTTTTTT. Protein: CASSSNRGHGELFF.

The chain carries TRBV7-9 and TRBJ1-1; 8 bases match TRBD1. The trim removed 2 bases at V and 11 bases at J, leaving 13 bases unmatched. The CDR3 is 15 amino acids. Per germline, CDR1 SEHNR and CDR2 FQNEAQ (reference sequence). The CDR3 region is CASSLPETGAIFAFF. The CDR3 region has the DNA TGTGCCAGCAGCTTACCGGAGACAGGGGCCATCTTTGCTTTCTTT.

This clone appeared a few times. The chain combines TRBV19 with TRBJ1-1; tentative D call: TRBD1 (6 bases). This CDR3 is built from 12 residues. Germline lookup yields CDR1 LNHDA and CDR2 SQIVND (reference sequence). V lost 4 bases to trimming and J lost 5 bases, with 8 bases between them. The CDR3 nucleotides are TGTGCCAGTAGTACAGGGGTTACTGAAGCTTTCTTT. Its translation: CASSTGVTEAFF.

The genes are TRBV7-2 and TRBJ2-7; 9 bases are a match to TRBD1. V was clipped by 5 bases and J by 2 bases; unmatched bases: 7. This CDR3 spans 15 amino acids. Germline values: CDR1 SGHTA, CDR2 FQGNSA. DNA for the CDR3: TGTGCCAGCAGCCCACAACAGGGGGCCACCTACGAGCAGTACTTC. Protein product: CASSPQQGATYEQYF.

The V and J genes are TRBV13 and TRBJ2-6; D possibly matches TRBD1 or TRBD2 (5 bases each). Trimming took off 2 bases at V and 2 bases at J, with 7 bases between the two ends. This CDR3 has 15 residues. CDR1 is PRHDT, CDR2 FYEKMQ, per germline (reference sequence). CDR3 coding DNA: TGTGCCAGCAGCTTACAGGGAGCTGGGGCCAACGTCCTGACTTTC. Amino acids: CASSLQGAGANVLTF. The full variable domain, completed using reference TRBV13 and TRBJ2-6, is AAGVIQSPRHLIKEKRETATLKCYPIPRHDTVYWYQQGPGQDPQFLISFYEKMQSDKGSIPDRFSAQQFSDYHSELNMSSLELGDSALYFCASSLQGAGANVLTFGAGSRLTVL.

The chain carries TRBV4-3 and TRBJ2-4; the match to TRBD2 covers 12 bases. The J segment lost 6 bases and the V segment lost 3 bases, leaving 12 bases of the junction unmatched. Looked up from germline, CDR1 is LGHNA and CDR2 is YSLEER. The CDR3 has 18 residues. This chain's CDR3 is CASSQPLLASGGGNIQYF. As DNA, the CDR3 is TGCGCCAGCAGCCAGCCCTTATTGGCTAGCGGGGGGGGAAACATTCAGTACTTC.